This paragraph reports one T cell receptor beta chain. This clonotype was detected a few times. The target of this receptor is not known. Per-nucleotide qualities are absent, and no much larger clonotype sits a single base away. The germline V gene specifies ENHRY as CDR1 and SYGVKD as CDR2. V drops 5 bases and J drops 1 base, leaving 14 bases in between. Including the terminal cysteine and phenylalanine, the CDR3 comprises 15 residues. Of the read, only the CDR3 DNA is kept; its 45 bases are in frame from base 1. The data were taken from a study of HIV-infected children after antiretroviral therapy interruption (dated by TCRdb to about 2019). For the wider study: Eight children, all with CD4+ count above 500 and viral load below 50 copies/ml, were included, of whom four were on planned treatment interruption and four were on continuous treatment. In the interruption arm, samples were obtained at week 0, week 12, end of interruption (week 24 or 48), and about 3 years after study end. Continuous-treatment samples were analyzed from corresponding weeks 0, 48 and 150. Median age was roughly 10 years in the interruption group and over 7 years in the continuous treatment group. Exposure to EBV and CMV had been recorded for most participating children. Alongside thymic output measurements, TCR repertoires of children on planned treatment interruption were compared with TCR repertoires of children on continuous antiretroviral treatment.

Results and caveats for the whole study, not just this receptor: The sorted CD45RA+ naive cells might contain minor non-naive CD45RA+ populations, such as EMRA or stem memory cells. The low number of patients is regarded as a limitation, and the data should be interpreted with caution. An increase in the naive CD4+ Gini coefficient was observed by the end of treatment interruption, suggesting clonal expansion, and a return to baseline was observed by 3 years. For naive CD4+ repertoires of PTI patients, CDR3 sharing between time points dropped once interruption began, while many sequences were shared between the end of interruption and 3 years later.

Per the publication, the treatment or condition label means: PENTA 11 planned treatment interruption arm or continuous ART arm. Participants were children from the United Kingdom aged 2 to 15 years who had received at least three-drug ART for at least 24 weeks. Cryopreserved PBMCs with at least 5 million viable cells were required; several candidate patients were excluded for low viable PBMC yield. Using a FACSAria III cell sorter, naive CD4+ CD45RA+ CD45RO- T cells were FACS-sorted out of thawed PBMCs. After sorting, the cells were fixed and RNA was extracted first with the RNeasy FFPE kit and then with the RNeasy Micro kit. The method was 3' RACE. To correct PCR amplification bias, TCR libraries were generated from RNA with a 3' RACE protocol that used unique molecular identifiers. Amplicon libraries were pooled in groups of up to 12 and sequenced on an Illumina MiSeq using v2 2x250 paired-end chemistry. For the original study's pipeline: Reads were processed with Decombinator to assign V and J genes and CDR3, with barcode-based error and PCR bias correction. Before the Gini coefficient was calculated with the R ineq package, repertoires were subsampled to the same depth. Three approaches were used to assess CDR3 similarity: GLIPH, Hamming distance and a shared triplet metric. Starting from the raw public reads, TCRdb applied fastp trimming at Q25, assembled clones with MiXCR and retained in-frame beta chains. Rows are unified per CDR3 protein, each entry keeping the most common DNA and genes. The V and J calls shown here were made by TCRdb, not taken from the authors' results. Counted in this sample were some 90,000 distinct CDR3 sequences; approximately 6.9% of them appeared once. The ten largest account for roughly 1% of the sample.

The clonotype comes from a pool of human donors with HIV. The material sequenced was CD45RA+ CD4+ T cells from PBMCs, pooled from several time points, taken from a donor given antiretroviral therapy, either interrupted or continuous. The intended sense of this specimen's cell subset or site label: naive CD4+ CD45RA+ CD45RO- T cells. The sequence links TRBV10-3 to TRBJ1-1; the D gene lacks a confident call. This receptor has the CDR3 CAISPLERANTEAFF. The DNA sequence follows: TGTGCCATCAGTCCCCTAGAGAGGGCGAACACTGAAGCTTTCTTT.